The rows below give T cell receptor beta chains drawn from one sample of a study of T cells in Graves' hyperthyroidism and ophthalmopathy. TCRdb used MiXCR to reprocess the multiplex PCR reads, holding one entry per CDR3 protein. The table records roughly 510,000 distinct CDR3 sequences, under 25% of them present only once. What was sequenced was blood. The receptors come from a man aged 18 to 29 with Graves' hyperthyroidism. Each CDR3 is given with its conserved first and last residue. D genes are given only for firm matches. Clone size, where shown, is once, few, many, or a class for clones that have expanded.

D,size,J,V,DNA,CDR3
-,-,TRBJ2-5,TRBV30,TGTGCCTGGAGTTTTAGCGTGGAGACCCAGTACTTC,CAWSFSVETQYF
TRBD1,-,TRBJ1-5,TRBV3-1,TGTGCCAGCAGCCAAGATCACAGGGGGAATCAGCCCCAGCATTTT,CASSQDHRGNQPQHF
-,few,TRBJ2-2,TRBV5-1,TGCGCCAGCAGCTCGTCAGTCACCGGGGAGCTGTTTTTT,CASSSSVTGELFF
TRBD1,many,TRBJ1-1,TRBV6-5,TGTGCCAGCAGCACCAGGGGGCGAGACACTGAAGCTTTCTTT,CASSTRGRDTEAFF
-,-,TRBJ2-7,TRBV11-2,TGTGCCAGCAGCCTAAGCCGGGCAGGTACCTTCTACGAGCAGTACTTC,CASSLSRAGTFYEQYF
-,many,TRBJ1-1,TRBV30,TGTGCCTGGAGTGTACAGGTGACAGCCTATTTCGAAGCTTTCTTT,CAWSVQVTAYFEAFF
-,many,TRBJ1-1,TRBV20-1,TGCCTGACCCCGGGGGATTCGAACACTGAAGCTTTCTTT,CLTPGDSNTEAFF
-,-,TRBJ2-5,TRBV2,TGTGCCAGCATGTCCGAGACGTCCGACCAAGAGACCCAGTACTTC,CASMSETSDQETQYF
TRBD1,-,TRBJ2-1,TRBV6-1,TGTGCCAGCGGGAGACAGGGCGACTCCTACAATGAGCAGTTCTTC,CASGRQGDSYNEQFF
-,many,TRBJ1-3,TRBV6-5,TGTGCCAGCAGTTACTCTCCCCAAATTGGAAACACCATATATTTT,CASSYSPQIGNTIYF
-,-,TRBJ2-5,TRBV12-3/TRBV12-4,TGTGCCAGCAGTTTAGGGATTGACCAGTACTTC,CASSLGIDQYF
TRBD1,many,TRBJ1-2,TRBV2,TGTGCCAGCAGTGCATTAACCCGACAGGGCGACTATGGCTACACCTTC,CASSALTRQGDYGYTF
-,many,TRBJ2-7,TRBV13,TGTGCCAGCTGGGGAAGCCCCTACGAGCAGTACTTC,CASWGSPYEQYF
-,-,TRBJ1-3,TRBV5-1,TGCGCCAGCAGCTTGGATGGCATTCTAAACACCATATATTTT,CASSLDGILNTIYF
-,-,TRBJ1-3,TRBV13,TGTGCCAGCAGCTCACGGGGTCCTTCGGGGGGTATAAGCTCTGGAAACACCATATATTTT,CASSSRGPSGGISSGNTIYF
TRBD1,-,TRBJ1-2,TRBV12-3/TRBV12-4,TGTGCCAGCAGTTTAGAGCGGGACAGTCCCTCTGGCTACACCTTC,CASSLERDSPSGYTF
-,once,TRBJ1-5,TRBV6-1,TGTGCCAGCAGTACCACAGGGTCCGGGGAACAGCCCCAGCATTTT,CASSTTGSGEQPQHF
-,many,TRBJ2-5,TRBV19,TGTGCCAGTAACACCTGGCCAGGCCAGGGGACCCAGTACTTC,CASNTWPGQGTQYF
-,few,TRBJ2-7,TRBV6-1,TGTGCCAGCAGCGTCGATCCCTACGAGCAGTACTTC,CASSVDPYEQYF
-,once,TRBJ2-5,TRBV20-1,TGCAGTGCTAATCTCTTTAGGAAAGAGACCCAGTACTTC,CSANLFRKETQYF
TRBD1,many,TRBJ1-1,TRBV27,TGTGCCAGCAGCCTGGGACAGGGGGCGAGCACTGAAGCTTTCTTT,CASSLGQGASTEAFF
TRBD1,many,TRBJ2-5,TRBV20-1,TGCAGTGCTAGGAGGGGCAGGGACAGGGACCAAGAGACCCAGTACTTC,CSARRGRDRDQETQYF
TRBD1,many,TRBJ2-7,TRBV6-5,TGTGCCAGCAGTCATCCGGGACAGGGCCGCTACGAGCAGTACTTC,CASSHPGQGRYEQYF
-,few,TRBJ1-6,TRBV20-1,TGCAGTGCTAGTACGGCCAATTCACCCCTCCACTTT,CSASTANSPLHF
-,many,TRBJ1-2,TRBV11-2,TGTGCCAGCAGAACCCTCTCCGGGACGGACTATGGCTACACCTTC,CASRTLSGTDYGYTF
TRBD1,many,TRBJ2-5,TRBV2,TGTGCCAGCAGTGAACAAGGGGGCGCAGGGGAGACCCAGTACTTC,CASSEQGGAGETQYF
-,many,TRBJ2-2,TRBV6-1,TGTGCCAGCGAGGCGGACACCGGGGAGCTGTTTTTT,CASEADTGELFF
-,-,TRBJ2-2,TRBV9,TGTGCCAGCAGCTCAAGCCGCAGGGGTCCCAACAACGGGGAGCTGTTTTTT,CASSSSRRGPNNGELFF
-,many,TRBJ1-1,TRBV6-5,TGTGCCAGCAATTTCGGGGAGGGCGTGAACACTGAAGCTTTCTTT,CASNFGEGVNTEAFF
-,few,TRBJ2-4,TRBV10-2,TGCGCCACCATCGACCGGAATCTAGCCAAAAACATTCAGTACTTC,CATIDRNLAKNIQYF
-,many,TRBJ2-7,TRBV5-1,TGCGCCAGCAGCTTGGTCTCAGGGGAGGTCTACGAGCAGTACTTC,CASSLVSGEVYEQYF
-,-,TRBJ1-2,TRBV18,TGTGCCAGCTCACCACTGGTACCCAACTATGGCTACACCTTC,CASSPLVPNYGYTF
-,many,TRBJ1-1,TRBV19,TGTGCCAGTAGTCGTGCGACTGAAGCTTTCTTT,CASSRATEAFF
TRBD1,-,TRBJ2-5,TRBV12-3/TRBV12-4,TGTGCCAGCAGTTCCGGGACAGCCGGAGAGACCCAGTACTTC,CASSSGTAGETQYF
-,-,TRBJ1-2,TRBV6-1,TGTGCCAGCAGTGAAGTTCGGAGACACAAGCGCGGAGGCTACACCTTC,CASSEVRRHKRGGYTF
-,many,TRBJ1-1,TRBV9,TGTGCCAGCAGTCGGGAAGAGAACACTGAAGCTTTCTTT,CASSREENTEAFF
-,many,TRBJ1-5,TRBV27,TGTGCCAGCAGTCCCCTTCTGGACAGAGTCAATCAGCCCCAGCATTTT,CASSPLLDRVNQPQHF
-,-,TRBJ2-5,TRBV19,TGTGCCAGTCGGCCCGCAGGGACCCAAGAGACCCAGTACTTC,CASRPAGTQETQYF
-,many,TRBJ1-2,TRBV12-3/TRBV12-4,TGTGCCAGTTCGGTCGGCAGTTTCCAGGAGGTCGTTATAAGTGGCTACACCTTC,CASSVGSFQEVVISGYTF
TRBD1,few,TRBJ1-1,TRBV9,TGTGCCAGCAGCGCGGGGGGACAGGGCCTAGACACTGAAGCTTTCTTT,CASSAGGQGLDTEAFF
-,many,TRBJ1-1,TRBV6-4,TGTGCCAGCAGAAGGAATGACGGATTCACTGAAGCTTTCTTT,CASRRNDGFTEAFF